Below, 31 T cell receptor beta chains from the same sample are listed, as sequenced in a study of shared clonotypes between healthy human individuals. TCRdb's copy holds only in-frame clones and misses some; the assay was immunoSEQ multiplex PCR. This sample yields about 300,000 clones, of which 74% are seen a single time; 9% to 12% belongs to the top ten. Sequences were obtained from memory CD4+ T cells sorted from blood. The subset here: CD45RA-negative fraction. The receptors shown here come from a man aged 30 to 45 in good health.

The CDR3 DNA reads as TGTGCCAGCAGCCCAGGGACTCGAAATGAAAAACTGTTTTTT. This gives the protein CASSPGTRNEKLFF. V is TRBV7-8 and J is TRBJ1-4; tentative D call: TRBD1 (5 bases). The V end was cut by 5 bases, the J end by 5 bases, with 12 bases between. Per the germline V gene, CDR1 is SGHVS and CDR2 is FQNEAQ. This CDR3 spans 14 amino acids. The full variable domain, completed using reference TRBV7-8 and TRBJ1-4, is GAGVSQSPRYKVAKRGQDVALRCDPISGHVSLFWYQQALGQGPEFLTYFQNEAQLDKSGLPSDRFFAERPEGSVSTLKIQRTQQEDSAVYLCASSPGTRNEKLFFGSGTQLSVL.

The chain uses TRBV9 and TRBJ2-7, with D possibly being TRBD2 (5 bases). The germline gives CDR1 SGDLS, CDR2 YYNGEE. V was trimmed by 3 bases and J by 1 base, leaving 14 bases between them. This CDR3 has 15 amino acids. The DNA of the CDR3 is TGTGCCAGCAGCGATGGTATAGGGAGTTCCTACGAGCAGTACTTC. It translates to CASSDGIGSSYEQYF.

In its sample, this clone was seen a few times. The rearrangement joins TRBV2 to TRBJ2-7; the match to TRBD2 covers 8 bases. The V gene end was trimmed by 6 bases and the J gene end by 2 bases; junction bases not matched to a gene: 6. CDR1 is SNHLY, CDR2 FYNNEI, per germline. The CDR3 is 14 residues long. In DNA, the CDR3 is TGTGCCAGCAGAGGCGGGAGGATGGCCTACGAGCAGTACTTC. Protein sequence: CASRGGRMAYEQYF. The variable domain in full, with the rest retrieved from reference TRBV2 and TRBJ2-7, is EPEVTQTPSHQVTQMGQEVILRCVPISNHLYFYWYRQILGQKVEFLVSFYNNEISEKSEIFDDQFSVERPDGSNFTLKIRSTKLEDSAMYFCASRGGRMAYEQYFGPGTRLTVT.

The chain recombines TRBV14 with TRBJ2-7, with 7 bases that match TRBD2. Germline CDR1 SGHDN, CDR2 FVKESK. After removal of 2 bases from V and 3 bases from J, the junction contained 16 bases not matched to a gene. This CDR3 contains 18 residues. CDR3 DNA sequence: TGTGCCAGCAGCCAAACCCGGAGGATAGGCGGGAGCGGCTACGAGCAGTACTTC. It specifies CASSQTRRIGGSGYEQYF.

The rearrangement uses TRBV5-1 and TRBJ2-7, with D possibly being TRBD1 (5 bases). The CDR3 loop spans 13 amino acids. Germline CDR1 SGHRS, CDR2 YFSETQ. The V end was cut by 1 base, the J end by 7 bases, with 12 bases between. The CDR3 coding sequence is TGCGCCAGCAGCTTGCAAGGGGCCCGGGAGCAGTACTTC. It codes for CASSLQGAREQYF.

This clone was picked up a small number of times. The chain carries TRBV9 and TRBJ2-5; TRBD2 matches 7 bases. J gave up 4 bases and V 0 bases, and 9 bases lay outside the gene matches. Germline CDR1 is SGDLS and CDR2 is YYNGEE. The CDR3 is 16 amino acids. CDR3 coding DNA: TGTGCCAGCAGCGTAGAGGGCGGGAGTTTCCCAGAGACCCAGTACTTC. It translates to CASSVEGGSFPETQYF.

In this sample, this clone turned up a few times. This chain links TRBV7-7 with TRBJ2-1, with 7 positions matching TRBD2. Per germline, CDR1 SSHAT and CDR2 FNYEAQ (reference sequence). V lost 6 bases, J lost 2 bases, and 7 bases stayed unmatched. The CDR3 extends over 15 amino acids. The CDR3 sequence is CASRPLANAYNEQFF. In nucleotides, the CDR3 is TGTGCCAGCAGACCACTAGCGAATGCCTACAATGAGCAGTTCTTC.

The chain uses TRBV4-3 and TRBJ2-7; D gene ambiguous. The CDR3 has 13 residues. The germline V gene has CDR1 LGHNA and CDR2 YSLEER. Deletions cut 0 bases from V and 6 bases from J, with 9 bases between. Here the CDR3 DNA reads TGCGCCAGCAGCCAAGATCCTACTGTCGAGCAGTACTTC. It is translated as CASSQDPTVEQYF.

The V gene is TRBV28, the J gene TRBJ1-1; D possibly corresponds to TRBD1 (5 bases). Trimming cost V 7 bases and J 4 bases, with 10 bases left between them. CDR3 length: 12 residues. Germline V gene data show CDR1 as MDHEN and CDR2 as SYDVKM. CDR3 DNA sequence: TGTGCCAGCAACGTTGGGGGCACTGAAGCTTTCTTT. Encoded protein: CASNVGGTEAFF.

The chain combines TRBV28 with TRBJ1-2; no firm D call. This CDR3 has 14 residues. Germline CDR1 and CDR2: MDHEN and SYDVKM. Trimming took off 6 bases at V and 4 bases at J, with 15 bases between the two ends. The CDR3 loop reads CASSGPLVGYGYTF. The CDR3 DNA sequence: TGTGCCAGCAGCGGTCCATTAGTGGGCTATGGCTACACCTTC.

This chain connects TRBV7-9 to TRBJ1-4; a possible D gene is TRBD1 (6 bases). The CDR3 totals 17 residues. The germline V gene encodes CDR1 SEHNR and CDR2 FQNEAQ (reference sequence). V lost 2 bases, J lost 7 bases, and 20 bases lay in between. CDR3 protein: CASSLPSHQGPLEKLFF. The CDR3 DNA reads TGTGCCAGCAGCTTACCGTCGCACCAGGGGCCTCTTGAAAAACTGTTTTTT.

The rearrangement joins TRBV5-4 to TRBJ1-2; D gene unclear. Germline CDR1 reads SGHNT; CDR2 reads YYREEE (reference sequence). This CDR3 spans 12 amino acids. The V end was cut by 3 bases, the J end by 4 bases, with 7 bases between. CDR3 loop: CASSSTFYGYTF. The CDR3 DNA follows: TGTGCCAGCAGCTCAACCTTCTATGGCTACACCTTC.

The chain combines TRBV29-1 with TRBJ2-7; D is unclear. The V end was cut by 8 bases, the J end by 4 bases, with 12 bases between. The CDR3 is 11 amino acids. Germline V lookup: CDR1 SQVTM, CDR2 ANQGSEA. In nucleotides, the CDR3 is TGCAGCTTTTCCCGTGGTTACGAGCAGTACTTC. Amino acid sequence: CSFSRGYEQYF.

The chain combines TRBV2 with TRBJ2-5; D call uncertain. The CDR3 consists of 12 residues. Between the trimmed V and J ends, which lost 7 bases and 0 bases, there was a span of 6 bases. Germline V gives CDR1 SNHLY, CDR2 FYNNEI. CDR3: CASTTYQETQYF. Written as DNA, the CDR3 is TGTGCCAGCACAACCTACCAAGAGACCCAGTACTTC.

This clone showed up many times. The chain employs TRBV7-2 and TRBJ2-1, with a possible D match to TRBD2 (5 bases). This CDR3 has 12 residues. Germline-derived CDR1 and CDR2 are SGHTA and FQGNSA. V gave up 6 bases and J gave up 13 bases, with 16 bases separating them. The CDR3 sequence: CASSHQLGNQFF. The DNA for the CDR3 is TGTGCCAGCAGTCATCAACTAGGGAACCAGTTCTTC.

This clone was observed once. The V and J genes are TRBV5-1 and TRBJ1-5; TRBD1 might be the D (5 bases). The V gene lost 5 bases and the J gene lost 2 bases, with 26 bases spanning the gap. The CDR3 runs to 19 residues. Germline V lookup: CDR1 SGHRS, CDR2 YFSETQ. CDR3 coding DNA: TGCGCCAGCAGTCAAGCTCTGTTTGGGGGTTCGGATGGCAATCAGCCCCAGCATTTT. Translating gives CASSQALFGGSDGNQPQHF.

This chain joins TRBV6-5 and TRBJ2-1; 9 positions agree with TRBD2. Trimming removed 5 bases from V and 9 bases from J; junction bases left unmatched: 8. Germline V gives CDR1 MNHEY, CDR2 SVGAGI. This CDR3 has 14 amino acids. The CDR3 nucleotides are TGTGCCAGCAGTCTGAGGACTAGCGCCGGTGAGCAGTTCTTC. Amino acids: CASSLRTSAGEQFF.

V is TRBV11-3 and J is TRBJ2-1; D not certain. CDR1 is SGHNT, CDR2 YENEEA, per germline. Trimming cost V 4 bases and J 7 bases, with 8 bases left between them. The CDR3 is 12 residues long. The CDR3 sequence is CASSSIGNEQFF. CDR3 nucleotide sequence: TGTGCCAGCAGCTCAATCGGAAATGAGCAGTTCTTC. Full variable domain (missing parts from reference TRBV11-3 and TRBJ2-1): EAGVVQSPRYKIIEKKQPVAFWCNPISGHNTLYWYLQNLGQGPELLIRYENEEAVDDSQLPKDRFSAERLKGVDSTLKIQPAELGDSAVYLCASSSIGNEQFFGPGTRLTVL.

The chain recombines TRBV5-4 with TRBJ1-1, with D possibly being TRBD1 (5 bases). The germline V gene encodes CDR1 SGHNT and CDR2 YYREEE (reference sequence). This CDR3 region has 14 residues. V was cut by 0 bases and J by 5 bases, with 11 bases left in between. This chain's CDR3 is CASSLEPRGTEAFF. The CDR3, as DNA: TGTGCCAGCAGCTTGGAGCCCCGGGGGACTGAAGCTTTCTTT.

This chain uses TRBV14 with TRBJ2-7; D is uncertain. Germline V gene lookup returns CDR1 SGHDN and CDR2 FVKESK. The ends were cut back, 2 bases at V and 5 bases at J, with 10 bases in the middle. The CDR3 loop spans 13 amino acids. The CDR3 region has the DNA TGTGCCAGCAGCCAAACTCGTGGGAACGAGCAGTACTTC. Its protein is CASSQTRGNEQYF.

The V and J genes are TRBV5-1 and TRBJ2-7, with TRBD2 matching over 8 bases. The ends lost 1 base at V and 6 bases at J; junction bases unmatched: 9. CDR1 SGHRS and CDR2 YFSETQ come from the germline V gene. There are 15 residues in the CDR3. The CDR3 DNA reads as TGCGCCAGCAGCTTGTCCGATCAGGGACTAGGCGAGCAGTACTTC. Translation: CASSLSDQGLGEQYF.

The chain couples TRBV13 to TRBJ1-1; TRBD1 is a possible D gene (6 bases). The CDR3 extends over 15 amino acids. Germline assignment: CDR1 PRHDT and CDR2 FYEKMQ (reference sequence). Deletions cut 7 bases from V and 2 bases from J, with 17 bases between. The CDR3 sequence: CASILWTASNTEAFF. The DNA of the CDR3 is TGTGCCAGCATTTTGTGGACAGCTTCTAACACTGAAGCTTTCTTT. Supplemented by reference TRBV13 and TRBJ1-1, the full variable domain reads AAGVIQSPRHLIKEKRETATLKCYPIPRHDTVYWYQQGPGQDPQFLISFYEKMQSDKGSIPDRFSAQQFSDYHSELNMSSLELGDSALYFCASILWTASNTEAFFGQGTRLTVV.

This CDR3 is CATSSGQGENYGETQYF. For the CDR3, the DNA is TGTGCCACCAGCAGCGGACAGGGGGAAAATTATGGAGAGACCCAGTACTTC. The genes are TRBV15 and TRBJ2-5; TRBD1 aligns across 10 bases. This CDR3 contains 17 residues. The V and J ends lost 3 bases and 4 bases, in that order; junction bases with no gene match: 11. Looked up from germline, CDR1 is LNHNV and CDR2 is YYDKDF (reference sequence).

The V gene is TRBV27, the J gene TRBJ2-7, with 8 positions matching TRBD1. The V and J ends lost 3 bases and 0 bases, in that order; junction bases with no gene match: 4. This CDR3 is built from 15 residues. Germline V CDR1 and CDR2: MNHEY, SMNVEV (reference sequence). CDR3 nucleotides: TGTGCCAGCAGTTTCACGGGGACAGGCTCCTACGAGCAGTACTTC. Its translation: CASSFTGTGSYEQYF.

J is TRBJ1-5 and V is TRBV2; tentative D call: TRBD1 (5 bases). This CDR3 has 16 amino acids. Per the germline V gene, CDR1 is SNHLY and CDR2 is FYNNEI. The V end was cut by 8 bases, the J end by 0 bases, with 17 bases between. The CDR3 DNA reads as TGTGCCAGCTCGTGGACTGGGGGGTATAGCAATCAGCCCCAGCATTTT. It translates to CASSWTGGYSNQPQHF. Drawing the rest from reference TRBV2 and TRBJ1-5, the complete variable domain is EPEVTQTPSHQVTQMGQEVILRCVPISNHLYFYWYRQILGQKVEFLVSFYNNEISEKSEIFDDQFSVERPDGSNFTLKIRSTKLEDSAMYFCASSWTGGYSNQPQHFGDGTRLSIL.

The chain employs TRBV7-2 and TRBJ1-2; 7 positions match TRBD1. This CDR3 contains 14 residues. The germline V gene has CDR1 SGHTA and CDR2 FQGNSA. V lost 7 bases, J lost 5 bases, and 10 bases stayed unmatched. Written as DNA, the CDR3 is TGTGCCAGCACCCCAGGTGCAGGGGGGTATGGCTACACCTTC. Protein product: CASTPGAGGYGYTF.

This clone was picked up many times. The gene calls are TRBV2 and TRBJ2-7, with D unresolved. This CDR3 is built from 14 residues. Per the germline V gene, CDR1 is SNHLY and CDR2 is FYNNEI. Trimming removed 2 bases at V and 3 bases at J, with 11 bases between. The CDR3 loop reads CASSESGDRYEQYF. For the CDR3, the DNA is TGTGCCAGCAGTGAATCCGGTGACCGCTACGAGCAGTACTTC.

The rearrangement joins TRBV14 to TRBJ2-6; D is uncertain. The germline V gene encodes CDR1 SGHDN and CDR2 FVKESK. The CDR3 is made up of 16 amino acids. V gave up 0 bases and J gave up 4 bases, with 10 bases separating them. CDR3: CASSQEIGSGANVLTF. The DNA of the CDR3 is TGTGCCAGCAGCCAAGAAATAGGGTCCGGGGCCAACGTCCTGACTTTC.

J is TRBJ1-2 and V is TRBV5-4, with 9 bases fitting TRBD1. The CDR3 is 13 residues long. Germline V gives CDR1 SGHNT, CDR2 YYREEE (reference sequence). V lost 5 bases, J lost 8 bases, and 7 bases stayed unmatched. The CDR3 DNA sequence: TGTGCCAGCAGTTCCGGGACAGGGCGAGGCTACACCTTC. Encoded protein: CASSSGTGRGYTF.

The DNA for the CDR3 is TGTGCTAGTGGGGCTAGTGCCTTCAATGAGCAGTTCTTC. Amino acid sequence: CASGASAFNEQFF. This chain joins TRBV12-5 and TRBJ2-1; D is ambiguous. CDR1 and CDR2 (germline): LGHNT, FRNRAP. The germline V and J ends were trimmed by 6 bases and 6 bases, with 12 bases remaining between them. There are 13 residues in the CDR3.

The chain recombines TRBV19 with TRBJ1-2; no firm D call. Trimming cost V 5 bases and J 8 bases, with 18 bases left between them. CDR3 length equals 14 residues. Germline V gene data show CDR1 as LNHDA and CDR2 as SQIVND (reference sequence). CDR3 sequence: CASSLVSIVGGYTF. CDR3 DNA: TGTGCCAGTAGTCTTGTCAGTATCGTGGGCGGCTACACCTTC.